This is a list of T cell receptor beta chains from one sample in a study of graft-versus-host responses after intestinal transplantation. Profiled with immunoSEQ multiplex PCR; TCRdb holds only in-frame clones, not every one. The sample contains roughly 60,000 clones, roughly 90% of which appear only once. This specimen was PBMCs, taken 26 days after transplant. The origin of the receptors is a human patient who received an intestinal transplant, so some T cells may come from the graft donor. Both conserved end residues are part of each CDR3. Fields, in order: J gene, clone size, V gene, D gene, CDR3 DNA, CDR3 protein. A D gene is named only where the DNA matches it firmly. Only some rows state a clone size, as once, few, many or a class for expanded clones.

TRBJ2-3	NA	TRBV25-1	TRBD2	TGTGCCAGCAGTGATCTAGCGGGGCTCACAGATACGCAGTATTTT	CASSDLAGLTDTQYF
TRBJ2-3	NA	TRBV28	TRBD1	TGTGCCAGCAGTTCCCGGGACAGGGAGGTCTTCACAGATACGCAGTATTTT	CASSSRDREVFTDTQYF
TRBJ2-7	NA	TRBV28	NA	TGTGCCAGCGGCCCCTACGAGCAGTACTTC	CASGPYEQYF
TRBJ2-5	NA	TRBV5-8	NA	TGTGCCAGCAGCTGGGGACACGGGGTTGGGGAGACCCAGTACTTC	CASSWGHGVGETQYF
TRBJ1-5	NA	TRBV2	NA	TGTGCCAGCAGTGAAAGGGTCGGGGATCAGCCCCAGCATTTT	CASSERVGDQPQHF
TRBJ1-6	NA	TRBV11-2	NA	TGTGCCAGCAGCTCAAGGACAGCACGGTCCTATAATTCACCCCTCCACTTT	CASSSRTARSYNSPLHF
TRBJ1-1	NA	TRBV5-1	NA	TGCGCCAGCAGCTTGTTGGGACCAGGGGACGGTAGGGCTGAAGCTTTCTTT	CASSLLGPGDGRAEAFF
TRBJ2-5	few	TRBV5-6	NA	TGTGCCAGCAGCAGGAGGGACGACCAAGAGACCCAGTACTTC	CASSRRDDQETQYF
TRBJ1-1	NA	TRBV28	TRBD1	TGTGCCAGCAGAAGACAGGGGGAAGTCACTGAAGCTTTCTTT	CASRRQGEVTEAFF
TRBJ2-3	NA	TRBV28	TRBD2	TGTGCCAGCAGTTCCTCTAGCGGGGGAGATACGCAGTATTTT	CASSSSSGGDTQYF
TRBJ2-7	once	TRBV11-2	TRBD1	TGTGCCAGCAGCTTATGGGACAGTTCCTACGAGCAGTACTTC	CASSLWDSSYEQYF
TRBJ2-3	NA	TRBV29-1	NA	TGCAGCGTTCCCCGAGGTCCCGTAGATACGCAGTATTTT	CSVPRGPVDTQYF
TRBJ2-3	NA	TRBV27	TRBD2	TGTGCCAGCAGTCTTACTAGCGGGGGGGCACAGGATACGCAGTATTTT	CASSLTSGGAQDTQYF
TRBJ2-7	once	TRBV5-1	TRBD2	TGCGCCAGCAGCCCTGGTGGGGAGGGTTCCTACGAGCAGTACTTC	CASSPGGEGSYEQYF
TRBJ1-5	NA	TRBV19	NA	TGTGCCAGTAGTATACCCAGGTTTATTGGTCAGCCCCAGCATTTT	CASSIPRFIGQPQHF
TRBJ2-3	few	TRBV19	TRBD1	TGTGCCAGTAGCCTCGGACAGGGGAGGGATACGCAGTATTTT	CASSLGQGRDTQYF
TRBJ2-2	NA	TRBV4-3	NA	TGCGCCAGCAGCCAAGATCCAAAGACAAAGAACACCGGGGAGCTGTTTTTT	CASSQDPKTKNTGELFF
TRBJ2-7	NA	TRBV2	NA	TGTGCCAGCCGGGGTCCCTACGAGCAGTACTTC	CASRGPYEQYF
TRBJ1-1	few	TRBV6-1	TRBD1	TGTGCCAGCAGTGACCGACAGGGAATGACTGAAGCTTTCTTT	CASSDRQGMTEAFF
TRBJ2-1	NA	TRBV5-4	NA	TGTGCCAGCAGCTTGCGGGCTCTCGGGCGACAGTTCTCCTACAATGAGCAGTTCTTC	CASSLRALGRQFSYNEQFF
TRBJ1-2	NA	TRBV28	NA	TGTGCCAGCAACCCCCCGGACAGATCCTATGGCTACACCTTC	CASNPPDRSYGYTF
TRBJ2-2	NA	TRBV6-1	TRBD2	TGTGCCAGCAGAGAAAGCGGGGGGGCCAACACCGGGGAGCTGTTTTTT	CASRESGGANTGELFF
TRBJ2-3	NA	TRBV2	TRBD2	TGTGCCAGCAAGGCGACTAGCGGGTTCACAGATACGCAGTATTTT	CASKATSGFTDTQYF
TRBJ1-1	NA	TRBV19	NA	TGTGCCAGTAGCACAGACAGCCTGAACACTGAAGCTTTCTTT	CASSTDSLNTEAFF
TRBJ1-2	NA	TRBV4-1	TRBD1	TGCGCCAGCAGCCAAGATGGGGACAGTATTCCTAACTATGGCTACACCTTC	CASSQDGDSIPNYGYTF
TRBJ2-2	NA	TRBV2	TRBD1	TGTGCCAGCAGGACGGACAGGGGTTTACCCGGGGAGCTGTTTTTT	CASRTDRGLPGELFF
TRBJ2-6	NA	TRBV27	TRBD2	TGTGCCAGCAGTTTTGCGGGGGAAGCATCTGGGGCCAACGTCCTGACTTTC	CASSFAGEASGANVLTF
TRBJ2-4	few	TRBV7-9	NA	TGTGCCAGCAGCTTAATCGATAGGATTGCGGGCGCCAAAAACATTCAGTACTTC	CASSLIDRIAGAKNIQYF
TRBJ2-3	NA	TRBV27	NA	TGTGCCAGCGGGATTAAGACAGGACCTAGCACAGATACGCAGTATTTT	CASGIKTGPSTDTQYF
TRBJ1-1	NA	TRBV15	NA	TGTGCCACCAGCTTTGATCGGGGGTACACTGAAGCTTTCTTT	CATSFDRGYTEAFF
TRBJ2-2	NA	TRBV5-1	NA	TGCGCCAGCAGCCTTCAGGGTTCCGGGGAGCTGTTTTTT	CASSLQGSGELFF